The clone carrying this TCR beta chain was observed many times. The antigen is not known. This sample was taken from a study of read filtering for tumor transcriptome and immune sequencing. General study results and limits: About 80% of IR-seq clonotypes had a single read, yet these held about 3.6% of reads.

From 400 to 450 ng of RNA, a library with molecular barcoded alpha/delta and beta/gamma adaptors was made. TCRdb used MiXCR to reprocess the reads, holding one entry per CDR3 protein. The data hold around 31,000 distinct CDR3 sequences, with approximately 17% observed a single time. This CDR3 has 14 amino acids. Germline trimming cut 3 bases from V and 6 bases from J; bases unmatched to any gene: 7. CDR1 LGHDT and CDR2 YNNKEL come from the germline V gene (reference sequence). This TCR came from a donor older than 35 with multiple myeloma. The sequencing input was a population of CD138-negative cells sorted from bone marrow. The J gene is TRBJ2-7, the V gene TRBV3-1; 8 bases fit TRBD1. This chain's CDR3 is CASSQTRGRSEQYF. In DNA form, the CDR3 reads TGTGCCAGCAGCCAGACCAGGGGGCGCAGCGAGCAGTACTTC.